This entry features one T cell receptor beta chain sequence. The repertoire was sequenced with immunoSEQ multiplex PCR; TCRdb's copy has only in-frame clones and lacks some. Among about 160,000 clones listed, about 83% were seen once. The ends were cut back, 4 bases at V and 3 bases at J, with 13 bases in the middle. Germline V gene sequence: CDR1 SEHNR, CDR2 FQNEAQ (reference sequence). This CDR3 is 15 amino acids long. This record belongs to a study of blood T cell repertoires in COVID-19. Input material: PBMCs or T cells enriched from blood (not recorded which). The sequence was collected from a woman in her forties or fifties in a cohort exposed to, infected with or recovered from COVID-19 (not recorded which). The rearrangement joins TRBV7-9 to TRBJ2-1; perhaps TRBD2 as D (6 bases). The CDR3 protein is CASSSGRASYNEQFF. CDR3 DNA sequence: TGTGCCAGCAGCTCCGGGAGAGCAAGCTACAATGAGCAGTTCTTC.